The 15 T cell receptor beta chains below were found in one sample sequenced in a study of OX40 agonist ivuxolimab in advanced cancers. Clones were read by immunoSEQ multiplex PCR, and TCRdb kept only the in-frame ones, dropping some. The sample yields over 30,000 clones, roughly 78% seen once. The sample consisted of CD4+ or CD8+ T cells sorted from blood, taken in a trial of the OX40 agonist ivuxolimab. These receptors were taken from an adult with an advanced solid tumor such as melanoma, head and neck, liver or kidney cancer.

The genes are TRBV5-4 and TRBJ1-4; 8 bases agree with TRBD1. The V gene's germline CDR1 is SGHNT and CDR2 YYREEE (reference sequence). Trimming cost V 4 bases and J 7 bases; bases outside gene matches: 9. CDR3 length: 15 residues. DNA of the CDR3: TGTGCCAGCAGCCCTAGGCCGGACAGGGCTGAAAAACTGTTTTTT. It specifies CASSPRPDRAEKLFF.

The chain joins TRBV9 to TRBJ2-2; possible D gene TRBD1, 5 bases. V was pared by 0 bases and J by 2 bases, with 11 bases between. The CDR3 loop spans 16 amino acids. From germline, CDR1 is SGDLS and CDR2 YYNGEE. CDR3 nucleotide sequence: TGTGCCAGCAGCGTAGGTAGCTGGGGCAACACCGGGGAGCTGTTTTTT. Its protein product is CASSVGSWGNTGELFF. The whole variable domain, filled in from reference TRBV9 and TRBJ2-2, reads DSGVTQTPKHLITATGQRVTLRCSPRSGDLSVYWYQQSLDQGLQFLIQYYNGEERAKGNILERFSAQQFPDLHSELNLSSLELGDSALYFCASSVGSWGNTGELFFGEGSRLTVL.

The rearrangement links TRBV15 to TRBJ2-5; 7 nucleotides agree with TRBD1. After removal of 1 base from V and 1 base from J, the junction contained 6 bases not matched to a gene. Germline CDR1 reads LNHNV; CDR2 reads YYDKDF (reference sequence). The CDR3 runs 16 residues. CDR3 loop: CATSRGTAGGQETQYF. Here the CDR3 DNA reads TGTGCCACCAGCAGAGGGACCGCAGGGGGCCAAGAGACCCAGTACTTC.

J is TRBJ2-1 and V is TRBV4-2, with D possibly TRBD1 on 6 matching bases. Trimming took off 1 base at V and 12 bases at J, with 10 bases between the two ends. This CDR3 is built from 12 residues. CDR1 is LGHNA and CDR2 is YNFKEQ in the germline V gene. In DNA form, the CDR3 reads TGTGCCAGCAGCCAAGGTGGGGGCGGGCAGTTCTTC. Translation gives CASSQGGGGQFF.

The chain carries TRBV2 and TRBJ2-6; maybe TRBD1 (6 bases). The CDR3 is made up of 14 amino acids. Between the trimmed V and J ends, which lost 3 bases and 4 bases, there was a span of 7 bases. The germline gives CDR1 SNHLY, CDR2 FYNNEI. In nucleotides, the CDR3 is TGTGCCAGCAGTGAGGGGGCCGGGGCCAACGTCCTGACTTTC. Residues: CASSEGAGANVLTF.

The chain combines TRBV6-6 with TRBJ1-2; D uncertain. Germline-derived CDR1 and CDR2 are MNHNY and SVGAGI (reference sequence). This CDR3 has 14 residues. Trimming took off 4 bases at V and 4 bases at J, with 13 bases between the two ends. In nucleotides, the CDR3 is TGTGCCAGCAGTTCCCCCGGGTCGGGCTATGGCTACACCTTC. Its translation is CASSSPGSGYGYTF.

This chain uses TRBV19 with TRBJ1-5, with D maybe TRBD1 (6 bases). The CDR3 covers 15 residues. Trimming pared 3 bases from V and 3 bases from J, leaving 12 bases between. Per the germline V gene, CDR1 is LNHDA and CDR2 is SQIVND (reference sequence). In DNA form, the CDR3 reads TGTGCCAGTAGTATGAGGGGGGACAACAATCAGCCCCAGCATTTT. Its translation: CASSMRGDNNQPQHF.

The J gene is TRBJ1-6, the V gene TRBV18, with D possibly matching TRBD1 (5 bases). Per germline, CDR1 KGHSH and CDR2 LQKENI. This CDR3 spans 18 amino acids. The germline V and J ends were trimmed by 0 bases and 4 bases, with 16 bases remaining between them. CDR3 in DNA: TGTGCCAGCTCACCACCGAGGGGAACGGGCCAGTATAATTCACCCCTCCACTTT. Translating it yields CASSPPRGTGQYNSPLHF. Combining the CDR3 with reference TRBV18 and TRBJ1-6 gives the whole variable domain NAGVMQNPRHLVRRRGQEARLRCSPMKGHSHVYWYRQLPEEGLKFMVYLQKENIIDESGMPKERFSAEFPKEGPSILRIQQVVRGDSAAYFCASSPPRGTGQYNSPLHFGNGTRLTVT.

The chain combines TRBV7-3 with TRBJ2-2; TRBD2 agrees at 7 bases. V gave up 3 bases and J gave up 1 base; unmatched junction bases: 5. This CDR3 is 16 amino acids long. Germline lookup yields CDR1 SGHTA and CDR2 FQGTGA. CDR3 sequence reads: CASSLRRGRNTGELFF. In DNA form, the CDR3 reads TGTGCCAGCAGCTTGAGGCGGGGGAGGAACACCGGGGAGCTGTTTTTT.

The V and J genes are TRBV25-1 and TRBJ2-1; D call uncertain. CDR1 is MGHDK, CDR2 SYGVNS, per germline. The ends were cut back, 5 bases at V and 4 bases at J, with 15 bases in the middle. This CDR3 has 15 residues. The CDR3 DNA reads TGTGCCAGCAGTTTGGGCAGCCCAGGATACAATGAGCAGTTCTTC. This encodes CASSLGSPGYNEQFF.

This clone was found once. The chain couples TRBV5-4 to TRBJ2-7, with D perhaps matching TRBD2 (6 bases). Per the germline V gene, CDR1 is SGHNT and CDR2 is YYREEE (reference sequence). The germline V and J ends were trimmed by 2 bases and 3 bases, with 12 bases remaining between them. This CDR3 is 14 amino acids long. The CDR3 protein is CASSFSGTSYEQYF. The CDR3 DNA sequence: TGTGCCAGCAGCTTTAGCGGTACGAGCTACGAGCAGTACTTC.

The rearrangement links TRBV5-4 to TRBJ1-2; 11 nucleotides align to TRBD1. The germline CDR1 and CDR2 sequences are SGHNT and YYREEE (reference sequence). The CDR3 spans 15 residues. J lost 8 bases, V lost 0 bases, and 6 bases had no gene match. CDR3 in DNA: TGTGCCAGCAGCTTGGTTATGGGACAGGGGGAGGGCTACACCTTC. Translated, it gives CASSLVMGQGEGYTF.

This chain joins TRBV4-2 and TRBJ1-1; D remains ambiguous. The germline gives CDR1 LGHNA, CDR2 YNFKEQ. V was clipped by 4 bases and J by 7 bases, with 16 bases between them. CDR3 length: 14 residues. The CDR3 nucleotides read TGTGCCAGCAGCCTAGACTACAGTTCGGGTGAAGCTTTCTTT. It codes for CASSLDYSSGEAFF.

The rearrangement uses TRBV7-8 and TRBJ1-4; D is undetermined. Trimming left V 4 bases short and J 6 bases short, with 18 bases between. Germline values: CDR1 SGHVS, CDR2 FQNEAQ. This CDR3 is built from 16 residues. The DNA for the CDR3 is TGTGCCAGCAGCTCCTTTCGTGTCAGGTCAGATGAAAAACTGTTTTTT. Its translation is CASSSFRVRSDEKLFF.

The genes are TRBV19 and TRBJ1-5, with 7 bases matching TRBD1. The CDR3 length is 14 residues. Trimming at V came to 3 bases and at J to 6 bases, leaving 5 bases not matched to a gene. Germline-derived CDR1 and CDR2 are LNHDA and SQIVND (reference sequence). This CDR3 reads CASSISRGLQPQHF. The CDR3, as DNA: TGTGCCAGTAGTATTAGTAGGGGGCTTCAGCCCCAGCATTTT.